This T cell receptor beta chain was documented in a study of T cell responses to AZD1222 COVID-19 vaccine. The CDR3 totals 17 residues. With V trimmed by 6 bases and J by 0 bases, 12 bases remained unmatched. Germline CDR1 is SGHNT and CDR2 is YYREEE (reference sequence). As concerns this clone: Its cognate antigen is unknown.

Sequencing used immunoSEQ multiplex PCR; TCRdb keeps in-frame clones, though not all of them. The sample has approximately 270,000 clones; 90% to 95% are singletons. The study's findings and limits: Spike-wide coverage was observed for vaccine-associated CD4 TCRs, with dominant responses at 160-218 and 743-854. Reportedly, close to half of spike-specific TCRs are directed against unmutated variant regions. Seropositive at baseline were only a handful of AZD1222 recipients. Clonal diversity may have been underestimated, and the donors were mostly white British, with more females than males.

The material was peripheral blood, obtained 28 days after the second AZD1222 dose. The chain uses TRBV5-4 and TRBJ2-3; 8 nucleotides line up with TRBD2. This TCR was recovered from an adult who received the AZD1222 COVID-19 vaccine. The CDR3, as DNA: TGTGCCAGCACCAGCGGGGGCCCGAAGTATAGCACAGATACGCAGTATTTT. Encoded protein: CASTSGGPKYSTDTQYF.